This T cell receptor beta chain was identified in a study of early T cells in non-severe SARS-CoV-2 infection. This clonotype has only a few counts. Losses at the gene ends were 5 bases for V and 1 base for J; bases not matched to a gene: 3. CDR3 length equals 14 residues. CDR1 and CDR2 from the germline V gene are DFQATT and SNEGSKA (reference sequence). TCRdb reprocessed the 5' RACE reads with MiXCR, giving one entry per CDR3 protein. The data contain over 50,000 distinct CDR3 sequences, 14% to 15% of them singletons. The receptor was derived from an adult who was a healthcare worker with PCR-confirmed SARS-CoV-2 infection or an uninfected control (not recorded which). V usage is TRBV20-1 and J usage is TRBJ2-7; 12 nucleotides match TRBD1. This specimen was whole blood, taken at baseline. For the CDR3, the DNA is TGCAGTGCTTTGGGACAGGGGGCTTCCTACGAGCAGTACTTC. Protein: CSALGQGASYEQYF.